This TCR beta chain was captured in a study of blood T cells in healthy people across ages. General observations from the study: Higher diversity, along with more naive CD4+ cells, distinguished long-lived donors from aged donors.

Germline values: CDR1 SGDLS, CDR2 YYNGEE. With V trimmed by 4 bases and J by 4 bases, 9 bases remained unmatched. The CDR3 runs 16 residues. As regards this clonotype: Its antigen remains unidentified.

The second PCR ran about 6 to 12 cycles with a sample-barcoded 5' primer and J-beta primers. MiXCR, run by TCRdb on the 5' RACE reads, gives a single entry per CDR3 protein. The sample records about 580,000 distinct CDR3 sequences, 40% to 50% being singletons. This TCR was sampled from an elderly man in good health. The chain has TRBV9 and TRBJ1-4; TRBD1 matches 8 bases. Specimen: blood. In DNA form, the CDR3 reads TGTGCCAGCAGCACCGGACAGGGTCAAATTAATGAAAAACTGTTTTTT. Translation gives CASSTGQGQINEKLFF.